These 32 T cell receptor beta chains came from one sample sequenced in a study of long-term antiretroviral therapy in people with HIV. A v3.0 immunoSEQ assay was performed at survey level. Sequencing was performed with immunoSEQ multiplex PCR; in TCRdb, only in-frame clones are kept and a portion is missing. This table holds about 20,000 clones, roughly 85% found once. Sequences were derived from unsorted PBMCs, sampled around 2.5 years after starting antiretroviral therapy. The receptor set was obtained from a man aged 35 to 55 with HIV.

The rearrangement uses TRBV11-2 and TRBJ2-1, with TRBD2 matching 8 bases. CDR3 length: 15 residues. V lost 1 base, J lost 3 bases, and 2 bases stayed unmatched. Per the germline V gene, CDR1 is SGHAT and CDR2 is FQNNGV. The CDR3 here is CASSLASGRYNEQFF. CDR3 nucleotide sequence: TGTGCCAGCAGCTTAGCTAGCGGGCGCTACAATGAGCAGTTCTTC.

The V gene is TRBV28, the J gene TRBJ2-7, with 8 bases fitting TRBD2. J gave up 6 bases and V 6 bases, and 10 bases lay outside the gene matches. The CDR3 contains 14 residues. CDR1 and CDR2 from the germline V gene are MDHEN and SYDVKM. This chain's CDR3 is CASSGAGALSEQYF. The DNA for the CDR3 is TGTGCCAGCAGCGGAGCGGGAGCGTTGTCCGAGCAGTACTTC.

The J gene is TRBJ2-7, the V gene TRBV28; D call uncertain. The CDR3 is made up of 11 amino acids. The V and J ends lost 5 bases and 0 bases respectively, with 2 bases between them. CDR1 MDHEN and CDR2 SYDVKM come from the germline V gene. CDR3: CASSTSYEQYF. CDR3 sequence (DNA): TGTGCCAGCAGTACCTCCTACGAGCAGTACTTC.

CDR3 DNA sequence: TGTGCCAGCAGCCAACAGGGTGATAGGGCCGGGGAGCTGTTTTTT. As protein: CASSQQGDRAGELFF. The chain recombines TRBV7-9 with TRBJ2-2; D is perhaps TRBD1 (6 bases). Trimming cost V 5 bases and J 6 bases, with 16 bases left between them. CDR1 is SEHNR and CDR2 is FQNEAQ in the germline V gene (reference sequence). The CDR3 covers 15 residues. Supplemented by reference TRBV7-9 and TRBJ2-2, the full variable domain reads DTGVSQNPRHKITKRGQNVTFRCDPISEHNRLYWYRQTLGQGPEFLTYFQNEAQLEKSRLLSDRFSAERPKGSFSTLEIQRTEQGDSAMYLCASSQQGDRAGELFFGEGSRLTVL.

The J gene is TRBJ2-5, the V gene TRBV5-1; D remains unclear. This CDR3 is 12 amino acids long. Trimming removed 0 bases at V and 6 bases at J, with 6 bases between. The germline V gene encodes CDR1 SGHRS and CDR2 YFSETQ. The DNA for the CDR3 is TGCGCCAGCAGCTTGGAACAAAAGACCCAGTACTTC. Protein product: CASSLEQKTQYF.

This chain joins TRBV28 and TRBJ1-5; D is perhaps TRBD1 (6 bases). The V and J ends lost 10 bases and 0 bases respectively, with 22 bases between them. The V gene's germline CDR1 is MDHEN and CDR2 SYDVKM. This CDR3 contains 17 residues. Here the CDR3 DNA reads TGTGCCACCCAATCCCCCGGACAGAGTATTAGCAATCAGCCCCAGCATTTT. This gives the protein CATQSPGQSISNQPQHF. The full variable domain, its missing parts supplied by reference TRBV28 and TRBJ1-5, is DVKVTQSSRYLVKRTGEKVFLECVQDMDHENMFWYRQDPGLGLRLIYFSYDVKMKEKGDIPEGYSVSREKKERFSLILESASTNQTSMYLCATQSPGQSISNQPQHFGDGTRLSIL.

A single count supports this clone. The chain uses TRBV4-3 and TRBJ2-1; 7 nucleotides align to TRBD1. V shed 4 bases and J 1 base; nucleotides not matched to a gene: 4. Germline V gene sequence: CDR1 LGHNA, CDR2 YSLEER. The CDR3 has 15 residues. The CDR3 is CASSPTGPSYNEQFF. The CDR3 DNA reads as TGCGCCAGCAGCCCGACAGGGCCATCCTACAATGAGCAGTTCTTC.

The rearrangement joins TRBV7-2 to TRBJ2-3, with D possibly TRBD1 on 6 matching bases. The V end was cut by 3 bases, the J end by 3 bases, with 16 bases between. The germline gives CDR1 SGHTA, CDR2 FQGNSA. The CDR3 spans 16 residues. For the CDR3, the DNA is TGTGCCAGCAGCTTTCCTCAGGGGAGAAGAACAGATACGCAGTATTTT. Translating gives CASSFPQGRRTDTQYF.

The chain has TRBV14 and TRBJ2-3; possible D gene TRBD2, 6 bases. Germline CDR1 and CDR2: SGHDN and FVKESK. The CDR3 runs 16 residues. The V end was cut by 1 base, the J end by 8 bases, with 19 bases between. The DNA of the CDR3 is TGTGCCAGCAGCCAAGCTGCGGGGTTGCCTTTGGGTACGCAGTATTTT. Protein sequence: CASSQAAGLPLGTQYF.

With respect to this clone: Because it lacks the conserved phenylalanine or tryptophan at the end, this CDR3 is likely a read error. The limits of the CDR3 on the DNA are not certain, so only TCRdb's listed CDR3 is given. The J gene is TRBJ1-5, the V gene TRBV15; no check of the table's D call, TRBD1, against the DNA was made. The CDR3 length is 10 residues, termini included. Germline values: CDR1 LNHNV, CDR2 YYDKDF (reference sequence). This CDR3 is CATSRDGQGL.

The chain employs TRBV27 and TRBJ1-2, with TRBD1 as a possible D gene (5 bases). The CDR3 totals 16 residues. V lost 3 bases and J lost 0, with 14 bases in between. CDR1 and CDR2 from the germline V gene are MNHEY and SMNVEV (reference sequence). CDR3 loop: CASSFSGRGANYGYTF. Here the CDR3 DNA reads TGTGCCAGCAGTTTTTCGGGAAGAGGGGCTAACTATGGCTACACCTTC.

V and J are TRBV4-1 and TRBJ2-1; TRBD2 matches at 10 bases. Germline V gene lookup returns CDR1 MGHRA and CDR2 YSYEKL. CDR3 size: 16 residues. The ends lost 3 bases at V and 7 bases at J; junction bases unmatched: 9. The CDR3 DNA is TGCGCCAGCAGCCACCCCGGGACTAGCGCGGCTAATGAGCAGTTCTTC. As protein: CASSHPGTSAANEQFF.

V is TRBV9 and J is TRBJ2-3; 11 bases line up with TRBD2. Germline CDR1 SGDLS, CDR2 YYNGEE. The CDR3 sequence is 18 residues long. The V and J ends lost 3 bases and 4 bases, in that order; junction bases with no gene match: 13. CDR3: CASSGTAGLAGGSDTQYF. In DNA form, the CDR3 reads TGTGCCAGCAGCGGGACTGCGGGGCTAGCGGGAGGTTCAGATACGCAGTATTTT.

This clone appeared once. The CDR3 here is CASRVGPPGANVLTF. CDR3 DNA sequence: TGTGCCAGCAGAGTAGGACCCCCTGGGGCCAACGTCCTGACTTTC. The chain employs TRBV7-2 and TRBJ2-6; D not resolved. CDR1 SGHTA and CDR2 FQGNSA come from the germline V gene. The length of the CDR3 is 15 residues. The V end lost 6 bases, the J end lost 2 bases, and 11 bases lay between the germline ends.

The gene calls are TRBV6-1 and TRBJ1-2; tentatively, D is TRBD1 (6 bases). Germline V gene data show CDR1 as MNHNS and CDR2 as SASEGT. V was clipped by 1 base and J by 3 bases, with 12 bases between them. The CDR3 loop spans 15 amino acids. The CDR3 spells CASSEGPRGYYGYTF. The CDR3 nucleotides are TGTGCCAGCAGTGAAGGACCCAGGGGTTACTATGGCTACACCTTC.

This chain links TRBV19 with TRBJ2-3; 10 bases align to TRBD1. V was pared by 5 bases and J by 7 bases, with 3 bases of the junction left unmatched. The CDR3 totals 13 residues. Germline V gene data show CDR1 as LNHDA and CDR2 as SQIVND (reference sequence). The CDR3 loop is CASSPDRGNTQYF. DNA for the CDR3: TGTGCCAGTAGTCCGGACAGGGGGAATACGCAGTATTTT.

The rearrangement joins TRBV11-1 to TRBJ2-5; D gene ambiguous. The CDR3 has 12 amino acids. Per the germline V gene, CDR1 is SGHAT and CDR2 is FQDESV (reference sequence). Trimming shortened V by 1 base and J by 1 base, and 1 base separated the two germline ends. CDR3 amino acids: CASSLVQETQYF. In nucleotides, the CDR3 is TGTGCCAGCAGCTTAGTCCAAGAGACCCAGTACTTC.

The chain is built from TRBV5-6 and TRBJ2-2, with TRBD2 identical over 7 bases. Per the germline V gene, CDR1 is SGHDT and CDR2 is YYEEEE. Trimming took 4 bases from V and 2 from J; bases not matched to a gene: 8. The CDR3 sequence is 16 residues long. The CDR3 coding sequence is TGTGCCAGCAGCAGGGTGGGGGGGTTTAACACCGGGGAGCTGTTTTTT. Protein: CASSRVGGFNTGELFF.

The V call is TRBV7-2, the J call TRBJ2-5, with D unresolved. This CDR3 is 13 amino acids long. Germline V gene sequence: CDR1 SGHTA, CDR2 FQGNSA. V dropped 5 bases and J dropped 5 bases, with 12 bases sitting between them. CDR3 in amino acids: CASSRRAQETQYF. CDR3 coding DNA: TGTGCCAGCAGCCGACGGGCCCAGGAGACCCAGTACTTC.

In its sample, this clone was seen a few times. The chain uses TRBV5-1 and TRBJ1-3; unclear D gene. Trimming left V 0 bases short and J 0 bases short, with 7 bases between. The CDR3 covers 15 residues. Germline V gene lookup returns CDR1 SGHRS and CDR2 YFSETQ. CDR3 region: CASSLAASSGNTIYF. In DNA form, the CDR3 reads TGCGCCAGCAGCTTGGCCGCAAGCTCTGGAAACACCATATATTTT.

The chain recombines TRBV6-5 with TRBJ1-4; D call uncertain. CDR1 is MNHEY, CDR2 SVGAGI, per germline. The CDR3 length is 15 residues. V shed 3 bases and J shed 0 bases, with 8 bases lying between them. The DNA of the CDR3 is TGTGCCAGCAGTTATACGGGAGCAACTAATGAAAAACTGTTTTTT. Translating gives CASSYTGATNEKLFF.

V is TRBV19 and J is TRBJ2-3, with a possible D match to TRBD2 (6 bases). CDR1 is LNHDA, CDR2 SQIVND, per germline (reference sequence). The length of the CDR3 is 14 residues. The V and J ends lost 4 bases and 0 bases respectively, with 8 bases between them. The CDR3 sequence: CASSTSGSTDTQYF. The CDR3 DNA sequence: TGTGCCAGTAGTACCAGCGGGAGCACAGATACGCAGTATTTT.

The rearrangement links TRBV7-2 to TRBJ2-3; D is perhaps TRBD1 (6 bases). Deletions cut 1 base from V and 8 bases from J, with 16 bases between. Germline V CDR1 and CDR2: SGHTA, FQGNSA. CDR3 length equals 15 residues. The CDR3 sequence: CASSLDRVTVLTQYF. Written as DNA, the CDR3 is TGTGCCAGCAGCTTAGACAGGGTTACGGTTCTTACGCAGTATTTT.

The chain carries TRBV25-1 and TRBJ2-1; 7 bases align to TRBD1. The germline CDR1 and CDR2 sequences are MGHDK and SYGVNS. CDR3 size: 12 residues. With V trimmed by 3 bases and J by 15 bases, 8 bases remained unmatched. The CDR3 region is CASSEFDRVTFF. For the CDR3, the DNA is TGTGCCAGCAGTGAGTTTGACAGGGTCACGTTCTTC.

V is TRBV5-4 and J is TRBJ2-5; 12 bases fit TRBD2. CDR1 is SGHNT, CDR2 YYREEE, per germline (reference sequence). The CDR3 totals 15 residues. With 5 bases clipped from V and 6 bases from J, the junction kept 8 bases outside the gene matches. CDR3 sequence (DNA): TGTGCCAGCAGGGACACAACTAGCGGGAGGAAGACCCAGTACTTC. Protein product: CASRDTTSGRKTQYF.

V gene TRBV9 combines with J gene TRBJ2-5; TRBD1 or TRBD2 may be the D gene (6 bases each). Trimming removed 5 bases from V and 5 bases from J, with 10 bases in between. The CDR3 is 12 amino acids. Germline V CDR1 and CDR2: SGDLS, YYNGEE. In DNA, the CDR3 is TGTGCCAGCAGTTCGGGGGCGGAGACCCAGTACTTC. Translation gives CASSSGAETQYF.

The chain recombines TRBV10-3 with TRBJ2-2; tentative D call: TRBD1 (5 bases). Germline-derived CDR1 and CDR2 are ENHRY and SYGVKD. V shed 0 bases and J shed 1 base, with 9 bases lying between them. The CDR3 is 16 residues long. CDR3 protein: CAISESGQGNTGELFF. The CDR3 DNA reads as TGTGCCATCAGTGAGTCAGGGCAGGGGAACACCGGGGAGCTGTTTTTT.

The genes are TRBV5-1 and TRBJ1-1; no firm D call. V was cut by 0 bases and J by 6 bases, with 9 bases left in between. Germline lookup yields CDR1 SGHRS and CDR2 YFSETQ. The CDR3 has 13 residues. In nucleotides, the CDR3 is TGCGCCAGCAGCTTGGCGGGGAGGGCTGAAGCTTTCTTT. Its protein is CASSLAGRAEAFF.

The V and J genes are TRBV30 and TRBJ2-7; 7 nucleotides agree with TRBD1. Per germline, CDR1 GTSNPN and CDR2 SVGIG (reference sequence). This CDR3 spans 13 amino acids. V was pared by 1 base and J by 4 bases, with 4 bases of the junction left unmatched. The CDR3 nucleotides read TGTGCCTGGAGTGACGTGACAGGGTACGAGCAGTACTTC. This sequence encodes CAWSDVTGYEQYF.

V and J are TRBV14 and TRBJ2-7; 9 bases align to TRBD1. Germline CDR1 is SGHDN and CDR2 is FVKESK. After removal of 1 base from V and 6 bases from J, the junction contained 4 bases not matched to a gene. This CDR3 contains 14 residues. CDR3 protein: CASSQAGTGSEQYF. The CDR3 DNA reads TGTGCCAGCAGCCAAGCGGGGACAGGGAGCGAGCAGTACTTC.

V is TRBV4-1 and J is TRBJ2-1; possible D gene TRBD1, 6 bases. Trimming shortened V by 0 bases and J by 0 bases, and 12 bases separated the two germline ends. The CDR3 length is 17 residues. CDR1 and CDR2 (germline): MGHRA, YSYEKL. CDR3 bases: TGCGCCAGCAGCCAAGATGGGGGCCCAAGCTCCTACAATGAGCAGTTCTTC. Translated: CASSQDGGPSSYNEQFF.

This chain connects TRBV19 to TRBJ2-1, with 10 bases identical to TRBD2. Germline V lookup: CDR1 LNHDA, CDR2 SQIVND (reference sequence). The CDR3 sequence is 15 residues long. Trimming at V came to 8 bases and at J to 0 bases, leaving 4 bases not matched to a gene. CDR3 residues: CASGSSGSSYNEQFF. The CDR3 nucleotides are TGTGCCAGTGGCTCTAGCGGGAGCTCCTACAATGAGCAGTTCTTC.